The entry below gives a single TCR beta chain sequence along with its context. The antigen remains unidentified. These data originate in a study of cytomegalovirus exposure and HLA in healthy donors. Study-wide points: Most TCR sequences were uncommon, yet certain public TCRs appeared in many donors.

60 Vbeta and 13 Jbeta primers were used in PCR. Libraries were prepared by immunoSEQ multiplex PCR; TCRdb keeps only in-frame clonotypes and omits some of them. The sample includes roughly 20,000 clones, around 77% of them seen just once. Nominally healthy donors provided the samples, though records likely missed some immune exposures. Trimming removed 2 bases at V and 1 base at J, with 6 bases between. Germline CDR1 SGHRS, CDR2 YFSETQ. The CDR3 is 13 amino acids. The gene calls are TRBV5-1 and TRBJ1-1; no clear D. This sequence was found in a man in his 60s in good health and CMV-seronegative. Sample: PBMCs. The CDR3 DNA sequence: TGCGCCAGCAGCTTTGAGGGGAACACTGAAGCTTTCTTT. It codes for CASSFEGNTEAFF.